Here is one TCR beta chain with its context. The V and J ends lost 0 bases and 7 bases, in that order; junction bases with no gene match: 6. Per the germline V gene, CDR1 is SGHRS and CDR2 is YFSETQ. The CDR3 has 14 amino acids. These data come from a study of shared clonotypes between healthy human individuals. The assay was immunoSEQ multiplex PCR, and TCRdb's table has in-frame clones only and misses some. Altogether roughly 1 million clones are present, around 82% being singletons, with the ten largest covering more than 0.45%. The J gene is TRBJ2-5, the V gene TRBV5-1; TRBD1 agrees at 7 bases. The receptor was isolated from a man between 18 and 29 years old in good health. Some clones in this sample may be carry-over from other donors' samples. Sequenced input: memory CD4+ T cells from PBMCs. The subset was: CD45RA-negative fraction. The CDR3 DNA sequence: TGCGCCAGCAGCTTGGACAGGGGAACTGGGACCCAGTACTTC. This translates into CASSLDRGTGTQYF.